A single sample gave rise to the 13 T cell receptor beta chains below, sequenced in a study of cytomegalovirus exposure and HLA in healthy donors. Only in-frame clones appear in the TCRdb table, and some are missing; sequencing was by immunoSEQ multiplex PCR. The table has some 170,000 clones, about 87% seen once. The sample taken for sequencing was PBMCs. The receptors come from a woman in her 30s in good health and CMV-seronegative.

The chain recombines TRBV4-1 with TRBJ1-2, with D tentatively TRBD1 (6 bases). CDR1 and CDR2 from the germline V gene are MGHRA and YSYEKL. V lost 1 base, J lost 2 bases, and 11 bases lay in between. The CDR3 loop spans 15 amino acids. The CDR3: CASSQAGQGNYGYTF. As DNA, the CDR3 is TGCGCCAGCAGCCAAGCCGGGCAGGGGAACTATGGCTACACCTTC.

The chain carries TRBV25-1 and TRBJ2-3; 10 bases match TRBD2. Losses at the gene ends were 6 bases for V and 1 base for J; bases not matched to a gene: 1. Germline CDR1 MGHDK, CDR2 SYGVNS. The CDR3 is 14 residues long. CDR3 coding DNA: TGTGCCAGCAGAACTAGCGGGGGCACAGATACGCAGTATTTT. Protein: CASRTSGGTDTQYF.

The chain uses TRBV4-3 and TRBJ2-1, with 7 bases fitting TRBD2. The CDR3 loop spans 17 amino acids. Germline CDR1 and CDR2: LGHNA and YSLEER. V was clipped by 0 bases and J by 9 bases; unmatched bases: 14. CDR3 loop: CASSQESSGVIGGEQFF. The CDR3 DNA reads TGCGCCAGCAGCCAAGAGTCCAGCGGGGTGATAGGTGGTGAGCAGTTCTTC.

CDR3 region: CASSSSDTGELFF. The CDR3 region has the DNA TGTGCCAGCTCATCCAGTGACACCGGGGAGCTGTTTTTT. The chain employs TRBV18 and TRBJ2-2; D is unresolved. Trimming took off 5 bases at V and 3 bases at J, with 7 bases between the two ends. From germline, CDR1 is KGHSH and CDR2 LQKENI. This CDR3 is 13 amino acids long.

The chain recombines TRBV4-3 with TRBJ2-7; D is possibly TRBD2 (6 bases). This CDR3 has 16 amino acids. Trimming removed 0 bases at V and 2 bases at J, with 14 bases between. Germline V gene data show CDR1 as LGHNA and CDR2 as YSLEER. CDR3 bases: TGCGCCAGCAGCCAAGACTCGGGGGACTCCGCCTACGAGCAGTACTTC. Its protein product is CASSQDSGDSAYEQYF.

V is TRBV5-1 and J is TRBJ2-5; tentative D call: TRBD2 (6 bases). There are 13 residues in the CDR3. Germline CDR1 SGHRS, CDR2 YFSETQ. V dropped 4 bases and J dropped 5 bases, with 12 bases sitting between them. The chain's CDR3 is CASSQIGTETQYF. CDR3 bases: TGCGCCAGCAGCCAGATCGGGACTGAGACCCAGTACTTC.

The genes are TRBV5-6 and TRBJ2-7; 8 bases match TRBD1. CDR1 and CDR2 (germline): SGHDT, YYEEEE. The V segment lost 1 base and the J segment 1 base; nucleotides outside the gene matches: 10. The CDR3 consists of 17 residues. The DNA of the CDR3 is TGTGCCAGCAGCTTGTACCCGGACAGGGAAAAGTCCTACGAGCAGTACTTC. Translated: CASSLYPDREKSYEQYF.

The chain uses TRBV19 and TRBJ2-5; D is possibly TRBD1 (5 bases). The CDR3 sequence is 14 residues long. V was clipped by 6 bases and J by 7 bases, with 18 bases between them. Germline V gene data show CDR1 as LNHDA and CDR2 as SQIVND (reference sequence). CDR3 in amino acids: CASRMSLGQGTQYF. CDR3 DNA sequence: TGTGCCAGTAGAATGAGCCTCGGGCAGGGGACCCAGTACTTC.

As DNA, the CDR3 is TGCGCCAGCAGCCGTCCCGGGACAGGGGAAGGTGAAAAACTGTTTTTT. This translates into CASSRPGTGEGEKLFF. V and J are TRBV4-1 and TRBJ1-4; 10 bases align to TRBD1. Germline values: CDR1 MGHRA, CDR2 YSYEKL. This CDR3 contains 16 residues. Trimming at V came to 4 bases and at J to 7 bases, leaving 9 bases not matched to a gene.

CDR3: CASSYLPRADTQYF. Here the CDR3 DNA reads TGTGCCAGCAGTTATCTCCCGAGGGCAGATACGCAGTATTTT. V is TRBV6-6 and J is TRBJ2-3, with a possible D match to TRBD2 (5 bases). V lost 3 bases and J 4 bases, leaving 11 bases between the germline ends. The CDR3 extends over 14 amino acids. Germline CDR1 is MNHNY and CDR2 is SVGAGI (reference sequence).

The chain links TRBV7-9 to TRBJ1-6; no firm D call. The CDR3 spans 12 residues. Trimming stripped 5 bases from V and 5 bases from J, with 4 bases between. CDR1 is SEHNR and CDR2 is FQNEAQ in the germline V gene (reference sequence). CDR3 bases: TGTGCCAGCAGCCTCGATAATTCACCCCTCCACTTT. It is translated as CASSLDNSPLHF.

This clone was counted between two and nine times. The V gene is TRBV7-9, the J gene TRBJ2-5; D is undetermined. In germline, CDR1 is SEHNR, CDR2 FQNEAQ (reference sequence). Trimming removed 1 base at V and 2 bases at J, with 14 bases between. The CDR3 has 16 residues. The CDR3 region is CASSLGPAQSQETQYF. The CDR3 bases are TGTGCCAGCAGCTTAGGGCCTGCACAATCACAAGAGACCCAGTACTTC.

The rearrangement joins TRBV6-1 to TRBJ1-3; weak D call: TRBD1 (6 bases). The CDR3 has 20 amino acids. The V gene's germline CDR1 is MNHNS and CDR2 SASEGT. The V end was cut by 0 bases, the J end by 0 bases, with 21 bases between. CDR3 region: CASSEAGPRLSGHSGNTIYF. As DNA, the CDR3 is TGTGCCAGCAGTGAAGCGGGCCCCCGGCTGTCGGGACACTCTGGAAACACCATATATTTT.